These T cell receptor beta chains were read from a single sample in a study of cytomegalovirus exposure and HLA in healthy donors. The data were produced by immunoSEQ multiplex PCR, yet TCRdb's version contains in-frame clones alone and is incomplete. The profile covers about 140,000 clones, with approximately 80% appearing a single time and roughly an eighth taken by the ten largest. Sequenced input: PBMCs. Receptor source: a woman aged 40 to 50 in good health and CMV-seronegative. Both conserved end residues are part of each CDR3. A D gene is named only where the DNA matches it firmly. Clone size is shown for a subset of rows, as once, few, many or a class of expanded clone.

>TRBJ2-2|NA|few|TRBV10-3
CASRQNTGELFF
TGTGCCTCCCGACAGAACACCGGGGAGCTGTTTTTT
>TRBJ1-1|NA|NA|TRBV20-1
CSASNLPEAFF
TGCAGTGCTAGTAATCTTCCTGAAGCTTTCTTT
>TRBJ2-3|TRBD2|few|TRBV7-8
CASLEWSSGGAGTDTQYF
TGTGCCAGCCTCGAGTGGTCCAGCGGGGGGGCTGGGACAGATACGCAGTATTTT
>TRBJ2-3|NA|NA|TRBV2
CASMGGVRTDTQYF
TGTGCCAGCATGGGCGGGGTGCGTACAGATACGCAGTATTTT
>TRBJ1-6|NA|once|TRBV5-3
CARSYSRTENSPLHF
TGTGCCAGAAGCTATTCCAGGACAGAGAATTCACCCCTCCACTTT
>TRBJ2-3|NA|NA|TRBV9
CASSVLASTDTQYF
TGTGCCAGCAGCGTACTAGCTAGCACAGATACGCAGTATTTT
>TRBJ2-5|NA|NA|TRBV7-6
CASSGTGSQETQYF
TGTGCCAGCAGCGGTACAGGGTCACAAGAGACCCAGTACTTC
>TRBJ1-2|TRBD1|NA|TRBV19
CASSRQGDNYGYTF
TGTGCCAGTAGTAGACAGGGAGATAACTATGGCTACACCTTC
>TRBJ2-5|TRBD1|NA|TRBV7-8
CASTDRALIPQETQYF
TGTGCCAGCACGGACAGGGCGCTTATCCCCCAAGAGACCCAGTACTTC
>TRBJ1-2|TRBD1|NA|TRBV28
CASSPPGTGLGRTF
TGTGCCAGCAGTCCCCCTGGGACAGGGTTGGGTCGCACCTTC
>TRBJ2-4|TRBD1|once|TRBV5-1
CASSSEGQGDIQYF
TGCGCCAGCAGCTCTGAAGGACAGGGTGACATTCAGTACTTC
>TRBJ1-1|TRBD1|NA|TRBV19
CASSNRQGENTEAFF
TGTGCCAGTAGTAACCGACAGGGTGAGAACACTGAAGCTTTCTTT
>TRBJ2-3|NA|NA|TRBV6-5
CASSYLGASEVDTQYF
TGTGCCAGCAGTTACCTGGGGGCATCCGAGGTAGATACGCAGTATTTT
>TRBJ2-1|NA|few|TRBV6-5
CASSFGNDEQFF
TGTGCCAGCAGTTTCGGTAATGATGAGCAGTTCTTC
>TRBJ2-4|TRBD1|few|TRBV5-6
CASSWGTENIQYF
TGTGCCAGCAGCTGGGGGACAGAAAACATTCAGTACTTC
>TRBJ1-5|NA|NA|TRBV18
CASSPSRVEPQHF
TGTGCCAGCTCACCATCCAGGGTAGAGCCCCAGCATTTT
>TRBJ2-6|NA|NA|TRBV28
CASSLYVSNSGANVLTF
TGTGCCAGCAGTTTATATGTCAGTAACTCTGGGGCCAACGTCCTGACTTTC
>TRBJ1-5|NA|NA|TRBV2
CASSLRSSLYSNQPQHF
TGTGCCAGCAGCCTGCGGTCCAGCTTGTATAGCAATCAGCCCCAGCATTTT
>TRBJ1-1|NA|NA|TRBV12-5
CASGLVGTPRAFF
TGTGCTAGTGGTTTGGTAGGGACACCAAGAGCTTTCTTT
>TRBJ2-7|NA|NA|TRBV15
CATSTVKAYEQYF
TGTGCCACCAGCACAGTGAAAGCCTACGAGCAGTACTTC
>TRBJ1-1|NA|NA|TRBV28
CASSLAVNTEAFF
TGTGCCAGCAGTTTGGCTGTGAACACTGAAGCTTTCTTT
>TRBJ2-2|NA|NA|TRBV7-2
CASGPYTGELFF
TGTGCCAGCGGCCCCTACACCGGGGAGCTGTTTTTT
>TRBJ2-3|TRBD2|once|TRBV4-1
CASSFGLAGKDTQYF
TGCGCCAGCAGTTTCGGACTAGCGGGAAAAGATACGCAGTATTTT
>TRBJ2-5|TRBD1|once|TRBV7-2
CASGQGDGRLLGTQYF
TGTGCCAGCGGACAGGGGGACGGACGACTTCTCGGGACCCAGTACTTC
>TRBJ2-2|NA|few|TRBV7-2
CASRLLGTNTGELFF
TGTGCCAGCAGATTGCTCGGGACTAACACCGGGGAGCTGTTTTTT
>TRBJ2-7|NA|NA|TRBV14
CASSQVNKASAEQYF
TGTGCCAGCAGCCAAGTCAATAAAGCCTCCGCCGAGCAGTACTTC
>TRBJ2-7|TRBD1|NA|TRBV10-3
CAISESKWDRGSYEQYF
TGTGCCATCAGTGAGTCGAAGTGGGACAGGGGGTCCTACGAGCAGTACTTC
>TRBJ2-7|NA|few|TRBV6-5
CASSRTAFPYEQYF
TGTGCCAGCAGTCGGACAGCCTTCCCCTACGAGCAGTACTTC
>TRBJ1-4|NA|once|TRBV6-5
CASSYSGARSEKLFF
TGTGCCAGCAGTTACTCGGGGGCGAGAAGTGAAAAACTGTTTTTT
>TRBJ2-5|TRBD1|NA|TRBV6-5
CASSRPGQIQETQYF
TGTGCCAGCAGCCGACCGGGACAGATTCAAGAGACCCAGTACTTC
>TRBJ2-4|TRBD2|NA|TRBV28
CASSRPGGGNIQYF
TGTGCCAGCAGTCGGCCGGGGGGTGGAAACATTCAGTACTTC
>TRBJ2-5|TRBD2|NA|TRBV5-1
CASSFRLAGGRLLETQYF
TGCGCCAGCAGCTTCCGACTAGCGGGGGGGCGACTTCTGGAGACCCAGTACTTC
>TRBJ1-2|NA|few|TRBV9
CASSVAGIDYGYTF
TGTGCCAGCAGCGTAGCGGGAATCGACTATGGCTACACCTTC
>TRBJ1-1|TRBD1|NA|TRBV27
CASSPLLLLTGDTEAFF
TGTGCCAGCAGTCCCCTCCTTCTTTTGACAGGGGACACTGAAGCTTTCTTT
>TRBJ1-2|TRBD1|NA|TRBV28
CASTLFGQGRGYTF
TGTGCCAGCACCCTTTTTGGACAGGGGAGAGGCTACACCTTC
>TRBJ2-7|NA|NA|TRBV6-1
CAGLALQGFNEQYF
TGTGCCGGCCTTGCCCTTCAGGGGTTCAACGAGCAGTACTTC
>TRBJ2-4|NA|NA|TRBV28
CATYPAVTFTKNIQYF
TGTGCCACTTACCCGGCGGTGACTTTTACCAAAAACATTCAGTACTTC
>TRBJ2-2|NA|NA|TRBV5-6
CASSLVDRPNTGELFF
TGTGCCAGCAGCTTGGTCGACAGGCCGAACACCGGGGAGCTGTTTTTT
>TRBJ2-3|NA|NA|TRBV11-2
CASSLDREDTQYF
TGTGCCAGCAGCTTAGATCGCGAAGATACGCAGTATTTT
>TRBJ2-7|TRBD1|NA|TRBV30
CAWKQGPSYEQYF
TGTGCCTGGAAACAGGGGCCCAGCTACGAGCAGTACTTC
>TRBJ1-3|TRBD1|NA|TRBV7-8
CASSLGGGGNTIYF
TGTGCCAGCAGCTTAGGAGGGGGCGGAAACACCATATATTTT
>TRBJ2-7|TRBD2|few|TRBV11-2
CASSSVRLAGNLYEQYF
TGTGCCAGCAGCTCAGTTCGACTAGCGGGAAACCTCTACGAGCAGTACTTC
>TRBJ2-3|TRBD1|NA|TRBV4-2
CASSQDILGSGGRDTQYF
TGTGCCAGCAGCCAAGATATACTCGGGTCAGGGGGCAGGGATACGCAGTATTTT
>TRBJ1-5|NA|NA|TRBV6-6
CASSPTASNQPQHF
TGTGCCAGCAGCCCTACAGCTAGCAATCAGCCCCAGCATTTT
>TRBJ2-5|TRBD2|NA|TRBV6-1
CAGTSGGAGETQYF
TGTGCCGGGACTAGCGGGGGGGCGGGGGAGACCCAGTACTTC
>TRBJ2-7|TRBD2|NA|TRBV20-1
CSARDGGRWSF
TGCAGTGCTAGAGATGGCGGGAGATGGTCTTTC
>TRBJ2-5|TRBD2|NA|TRBV7-9
CASSLIAGGRKETQYF
TGTGCCAGCAGCTTGATAGCGGGGGGAAGGAAAGAGACCCAGTACTTC
>TRBJ2-5|TRBD2|NA|TRBV30
CAWSQTSGGRETQYF
TGTGCCTGGAGTCAGACTAGCGGGGGAAGGGAGACCCAGTACTTC
>TRBJ2-5|NA|NA|TRBV11-2
CASSFGSGETQYF
TGTGCCAGCAGCTTCGGGTCCGGGGAGACCCAGTACTTC
>TRBJ2-2|NA|NA|TRBV19
CASRWSGTGELFF
TGTGCCAGCCGTTGGAGTGGGACCGGGGAGCTGTTTTTT
>TRBJ2-2|TRBD1|NA|TRBV28
CASSPNSNSPTGVTGELFF
TGTGCCAGCAGTCCCAACTCAAACTCCCCAACAGGGGTCACCGGGGAGCTGTTTTTT
>TRBJ2-2|TRBD1|NA|TRBV7-9
CASSFSDRAGELFF
TGTGCCAGCAGCTTTAGCGACAGGGCCGGGGAGCTGTTTTTT
>TRBJ1-1|NA|once|TRBV29-1
CSVRTGPGEAFF
TGCAGCGTTAGAACAGGGCCAGGGGAAGCTTTCTTT